These 21 T cell receptor beta chains were all obtained from the same sample, sequenced in a study of blood T cell repertoires in COVID-19. The repertoire was sequenced with immunoSEQ multiplex PCR; TCRdb's copy has only in-frame clones and lacks some. The sample contains about 90,000 clones, over 70% of which appear only once. The sample comprised peripheral blood. The origin of the receptors is an elderly woman with active or convalescent COVID-19.

The chain links TRBV19 to TRBJ2-1; 7 bases are a match to TRBD2. V lost 4 bases and J lost 5; bases outside the gene matches: 8. There are 15 residues in the CDR3. Germline V CDR1 and CDR2: LNHDA, SQIVND (reference sequence). The CDR3 spells CASSTWTSANNEQFF. In DNA, the CDR3 is TGTGCCAGTAGTACTTGGACTAGTGCCAACAATGAGCAGTTCTTC.

V is TRBV15 and J is TRBJ1-2; D is perhaps TRBD1 (6 bases). CDR1 is LNHNV and CDR2 is YYDKDF in the germline V gene (reference sequence). This CDR3 contains 13 residues. Trimming removed 0 bases from V and 5 bases from J, with 7 bases in between. The CDR3 DNA sequence: TGTGCCACCAGCAGAGAGGGACAATATGGCTACACCTTC. Translating it yields CATSREGQYGYTF.

The rearrangement uses TRBV7-3 and TRBJ2-2; D might be TRBD2 (5 bases). V lost 5 bases and J 5 bases, leaving 12 bases between the germline ends. CDR1 is SGHTA and CDR2 is FQGTGA in the germline V gene. The CDR3 extends over 14 amino acids. CDR3 protein: CASSPGRGTGELFF. The CDR3 DNA is TGTGCCAGCAGCCCTGGACGGGGAACCGGGGAGCTGTTTTTT.

V and J are TRBV6-5 and TRBJ1-4; possible D gene TRBD1, 6 bases. This CDR3 has 14 residues. The germline V and J ends were trimmed by 4 bases and 4 bases, with 10 bases remaining between them. Per the germline V gene, CDR1 is MNHEY and CDR2 is SVGAGI. CDR3 nucleotides: TGTGCCAGCAGTTTTGGACAGTTTAATGAAAAACTGTTTTTT. Amino acids: CASSFGQFNEKLFF.

The chain employs TRBV4-1 and TRBJ2-3, with 7 nucleotides matching TRBD2. The germline CDR1 and CDR2 sequences are MGHRA and YSYEKL. With V trimmed by 0 bases and J by 4 bases, 4 bases remained unmatched. CDR3 length equals 15 residues. The CDR3 coding sequence is TGCGCCAGCAGCCAAGATGGGGGGGATCCAGATACGCAGTATTTT. It codes for CASSQDGGDPDTQYF.

The V and J genes are TRBV6-6 and TRBJ2-1, with a possible D match to TRBD1 (6 bases). The CDR3 is 13 residues long. V lost 6 bases, J lost 3 bases, and 9 bases lay in between. Germline V gene sequence: CDR1 MNHNY, CDR2 SVGAGI (reference sequence). The CDR3: CASRDSGYNEQFF. As DNA, the CDR3 is TGTGCCAGCAGGGACAGTGGCTACAATGAGCAGTTCTTC.

The chain employs TRBV18 and TRBJ2-7; 8 bases agree with TRBD1. This CDR3 has 14 amino acids. With 6 bases clipped from V and 3 bases from J, the junction kept 7 bases outside the gene matches. Germline CDR1 reads KGHSH; CDR2 reads LQKENI. Here the CDR3 reads CASSRTGQDYEQYF. The CDR3 DNA reads as TGTGCCAGCTCCCGCACGGGACAGGACTACGAGCAGTACTTC.

This clone came up once. The rearrangement links TRBV19 to TRBJ2-1; 8 nucleotides agree with TRBD2. This CDR3 contains 14 residues. The trim removed 4 bases at V and 8 bases at J, leaving 7 bases unmatched. The germline CDR1 and CDR2 sequences are LNHDA and SQIVND (reference sequence). The CDR3 here is CASSTGTSMDEQFF. Written as DNA, the CDR3 is TGTGCCAGTAGTACCGGGACTAGTATGGATGAGCAGTTCTTC.

The V and J genes are TRBV6-6 and TRBJ2-2; D might be TRBD2 (6 bases). CDR1 and CDR2 (germline): MNHNY, SVGAGI (reference sequence). V lost 6 bases to trimming and J lost 7 bases, with 18 bases between them. This CDR3 is built from 15 residues. CDR3: CASRPDFGEDGELFF. CDR3 coding DNA: TGTGCCAGCAGACCGGACTTCGGGGAGGACGGGGAGCTGTTTTTT.

The chain has TRBV7-3 and TRBJ1-2, with D tentatively TRBD1 (5 bases). The CDR3 has 15 amino acids. Germline V lookup: CDR1 SGHTA, CDR2 FQGTGA. Trimming left V 1 base short and J 0 bases short, with 9 bases between. The CDR3 bases are TGTGCCAGCAGCTTAATTGGGGGGGCTAACTATGGCTACACCTTC. Protein: CASSLIGGANYGYTF. Variable domain in full (rest from reference TRBV7-3 and TRBJ1-2): GAGVSQTPSNKVTEKGKYVELRCDPISGHTALYWYRQSLGQGPEFLIYFQGTGAADDSGLPNDRFFAVRPEGSVSTLKIQRTERGDSAVYLCASSLIGGANYGYTFGSGTRLTVV.

In this sample, this clone turned up once. The chain employs TRBV5-6 and TRBJ1-2; 10 nucleotides line up with TRBD1. Per germline, CDR1 SGHDT and CDR2 YYEEEE. With V trimmed by 7 bases and J by 8 bases, 8 bases remained unmatched. The CDR3 is made up of 13 amino acids. The CDR3 sequence: CASGRQGAYGYTF. In DNA form, the CDR3 reads TGTGCCAGCGGTCGACAGGGGGCGTACGGCTACACCTTC.

The chain combines TRBV3-1 (or the pseudogene TRBV3-2) with TRBJ2-1; 15 positions match TRBD2. The CDR3 extends over 18 amino acids. Per germline, CDR1 LGHDT and CDR2 YNNKEL (reference sequence). Trimming at V came to 3 bases and at J to 9 bases, leaving 12 bases not matched to a gene. In nucleotides, the CDR3 is TGTGCCAGCAGCCAGGCTGGACTAGCGGGAGGGGAAGGTGGTGAGCAGTTCTTC. It is translated as CASSQAGLAGGEGGEQFF.

The V call is TRBV29-1, the J call TRBJ2-5, with D possibly TRBD1 on 6 matching bases. V dropped 6 bases and J dropped 1 base, with 12 bases sitting between them. Germline V gene lookup returns CDR1 SQVTM and CDR2 ANQGSEA. The CDR3 has 13 residues. In DNA form, the CDR3 reads TGCAGCGTCGGACAGACTGGCCAAGAGACCCAGTACTTC. It encodes CSVGQTGQETQYF.

This chain links TRBV28 with TRBJ2-3, with TRBD2 matching over 7 bases. CDR3 length: 14 amino acids. Germline assignment: CDR1 MDHEN and CDR2 SYDVKM. J lost 3 bases, V lost 6 bases, and 6 bases had no gene match. The CDR3 DNA follows: TGTGCCAGCAGCCCGCCAGCGGGGACAGATACGCAGTATTTT. It translates to CASSPPAGTDTQYF.

This sequence joins TRBV7-9 and TRBJ2-7, with 10 bases aligning to TRBD1. Germline-derived CDR1 and CDR2 are SEHNR and FQNEAQ (reference sequence). Trimming at V came to 5 bases and at J to 2 bases, leaving 6 bases not matched to a gene. This CDR3 has 15 residues. The CDR3 sequence is CASSPGTGAPYEQYF. Here the CDR3 DNA reads TGTGCCAGCAGCCCTGGGACAGGGGCCCCCTACGAGCAGTACTTC.

The CDR3 here is CASSQALNTEAFF. The CDR3 DNA reads TGTGCCAGCAGCCAAGCACTTAACACTGAAGCTTTCTTT. The rearrangement uses TRBV14 and TRBJ1-1; D gene ambiguous. The germline V gene has CDR1 SGHDN and CDR2 FVKESK. The CDR3 is made up of 13 amino acids. V lost 1 base to trimming and J lost 2 bases, with 5 bases between them.

The chain links TRBV7-8 to TRBJ2-7; possible D gene TRBD1, 6 bases. Between the trimmed V and J ends, which lost 5 bases and 3 bases, there was a span of 11 bases. The V gene's germline CDR1 is SGHVS and CDR2 FQNEAQ. The CDR3 sequence is 13 residues long. The CDR3 nucleotides are TGTGCCAGCAGCACATTACAGGGCTACGAGCAGTACTTC. Encoded protein: CASSTLQGYEQYF.

This chain connects TRBV6-4 to TRBJ2-1, with 10 nucleotides matching TRBD2. The CDR3 has 21 amino acids. The V gene end was trimmed by 2 bases and the J gene end by 4 bases; junction bases not matched to a gene: 20. The germline V gene has CDR1 MRHNA and CDR2 SNTAGT. The CDR3 reads CASSDRVAGGPFRLIYNEQFF. The CDR3 bases are TGTGCCAGCAGTGACAGGGTAGCGGGGGGCCCTTTCCGTCTAATATACAATGAGCAGTTCTTC.

The gene calls are TRBV28 and TRBJ1-2; 8 nucleotides line up with TRBD1. Germline V gene lookup returns CDR1 MDHEN and CDR2 SYDVKM. The length of the CDR3 is 14 residues. The trim removed 7 bases at V and 4 bases at J, leaving 8 bases unmatched. DNA for the CDR3: TGTGCCAGCACACGGACAGGGTTTGGCTATGGCTACACCTTC. Amino acids: CASTRTGFGYGYTF.

The chain is built from TRBV9 and TRBJ2-2, with a tentative D call TRBD2 (6 bases). The CDR3 covers 16 residues. V lost 0 bases and J 3 bases, leaving 12 bases between the germline ends. The germline V gene encodes CDR1 SGDLS and CDR2 YYNGEE. In nucleotides, the CDR3 is TGTGCCAGCAGCGTAGCTCACCGACTAGACACCGGGGAGCTGTTTTTT. It codes for CASSVAHRLDTGELFF.

This sequence joins TRBV5-1 and TRBJ2-7; D possibly corresponds to TRBD2 (5 bases). This CDR3 has 13 amino acids. V dropped 2 bases and J dropped 5 bases, with 11 bases sitting between them. CDR1 and CDR2 from the germline V gene are SGHRS and YFSETQ. This chain's CDR3 is CASSFVGSNEQYF. The CDR3 DNA sequence: TGCGCCAGCAGCTTCGTAGGGAGTAACGAGCAGTACTTC.